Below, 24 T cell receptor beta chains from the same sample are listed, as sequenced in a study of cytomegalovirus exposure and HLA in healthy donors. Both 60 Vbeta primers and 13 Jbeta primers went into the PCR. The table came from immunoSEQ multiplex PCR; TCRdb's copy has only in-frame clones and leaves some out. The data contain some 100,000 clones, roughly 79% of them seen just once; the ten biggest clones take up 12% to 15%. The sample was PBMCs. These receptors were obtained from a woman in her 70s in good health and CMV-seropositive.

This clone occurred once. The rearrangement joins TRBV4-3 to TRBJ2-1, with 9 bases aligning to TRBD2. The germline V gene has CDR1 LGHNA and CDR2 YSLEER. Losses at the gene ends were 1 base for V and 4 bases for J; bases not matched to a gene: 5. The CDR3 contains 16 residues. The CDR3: CASSQALAGFYNEQFF. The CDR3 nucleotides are TGCGCCAGCAGCCAAGCCCTAGCGGGGTTTTACAATGAGCAGTTCTTC.

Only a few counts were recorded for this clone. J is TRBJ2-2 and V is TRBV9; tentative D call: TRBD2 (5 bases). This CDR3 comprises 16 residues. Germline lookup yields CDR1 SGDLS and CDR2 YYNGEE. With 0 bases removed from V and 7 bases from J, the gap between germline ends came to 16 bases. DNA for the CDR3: TGTGCCAGCAGCGTAGGGGTTCGGGGAAAGGGCGGGGAGCTGTTTTTT. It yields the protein CASSVGVRGKGGELFF.

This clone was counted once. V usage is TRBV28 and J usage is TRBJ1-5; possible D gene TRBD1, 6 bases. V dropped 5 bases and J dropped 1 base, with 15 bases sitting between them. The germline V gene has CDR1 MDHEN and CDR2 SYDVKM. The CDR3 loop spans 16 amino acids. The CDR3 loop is CASSEQGGFSNQPQHF. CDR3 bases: TGTGCCAGCAGTGAACAAGGGGGTTTCAGCAATCAGCCCCAGCATTTT.

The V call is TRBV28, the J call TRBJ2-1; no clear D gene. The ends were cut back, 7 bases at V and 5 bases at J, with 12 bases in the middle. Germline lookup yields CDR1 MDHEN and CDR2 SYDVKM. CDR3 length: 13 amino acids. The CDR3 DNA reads TGTGCCAGCACCCTGTGGCGGAACAATGAGCAGTTCTTC. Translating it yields CASTLWRNNEQFF. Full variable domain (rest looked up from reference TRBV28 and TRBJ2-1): DVKVTQSSRYLVKRTGEKVFLECVQDMDHENMFWYRQDPGLGLRLIYFSYDVKMKEKGDIPEGYSVSREKKERFSLILESASTNQTSMYLCASTLWRNNEQFFGPGTRLTVL.

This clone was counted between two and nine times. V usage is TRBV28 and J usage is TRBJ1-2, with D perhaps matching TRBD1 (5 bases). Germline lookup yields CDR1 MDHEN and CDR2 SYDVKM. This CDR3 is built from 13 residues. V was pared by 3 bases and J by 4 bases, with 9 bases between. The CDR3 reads CASSLEGFYGYTF. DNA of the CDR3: TGTGCCAGCAGTTTGGAGGGGTTCTATGGCTACACCTTC.

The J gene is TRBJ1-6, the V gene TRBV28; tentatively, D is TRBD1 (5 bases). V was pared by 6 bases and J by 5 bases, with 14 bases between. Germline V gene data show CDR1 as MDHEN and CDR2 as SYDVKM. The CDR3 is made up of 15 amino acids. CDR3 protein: CASRIAGDHNSPLHF. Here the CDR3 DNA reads TGTGCCAGCAGAATTGCGGGGGACCATAATTCACCCCTCCACTTT. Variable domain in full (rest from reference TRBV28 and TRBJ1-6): DVKVTQSSRYLVKRTGEKVFLECVQDMDHENMFWYRQDPGLGLRLIYFSYDVKMKEKGDIPEGYSVSREKKERFSLILESASTNQTSMYLCASRIAGDHNSPLHFGNGTRLTVT.

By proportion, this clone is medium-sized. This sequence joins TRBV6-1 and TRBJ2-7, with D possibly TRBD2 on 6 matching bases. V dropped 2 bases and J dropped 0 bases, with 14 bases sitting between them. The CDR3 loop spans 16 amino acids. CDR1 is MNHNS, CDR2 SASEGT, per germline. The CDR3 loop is CASSEWGAGGSYEQYF. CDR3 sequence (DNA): TGTGCCAGCAGTGAATGGGGCGCCGGGGGCTCCTACGAGCAGTACTTC.

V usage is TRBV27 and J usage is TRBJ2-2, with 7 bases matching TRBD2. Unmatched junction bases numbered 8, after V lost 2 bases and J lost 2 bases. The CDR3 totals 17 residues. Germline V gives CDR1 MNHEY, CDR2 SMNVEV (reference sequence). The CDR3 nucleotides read TGTGCCAGCAGTTTAGCGGCGTCTAGCGGAAACACCGGGGAGCTGTTTTTT. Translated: CASSLAASSGNTGELFF.

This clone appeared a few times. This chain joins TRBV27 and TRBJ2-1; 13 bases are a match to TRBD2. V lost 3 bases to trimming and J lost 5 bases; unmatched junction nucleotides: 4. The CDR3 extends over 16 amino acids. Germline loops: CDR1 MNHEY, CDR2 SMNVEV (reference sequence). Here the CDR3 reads CASSFRTSGRDNEQFF. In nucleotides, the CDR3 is TGTGCCAGCAGTTTTAGGACTAGCGGGAGAGACAATGAGCAGTTCTTC.

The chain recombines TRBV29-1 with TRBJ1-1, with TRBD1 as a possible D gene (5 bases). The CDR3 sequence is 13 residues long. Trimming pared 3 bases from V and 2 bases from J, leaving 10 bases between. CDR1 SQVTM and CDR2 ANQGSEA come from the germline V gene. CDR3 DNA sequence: TGCAGCGTTGAGACCGACAGAAACACTGAAGCTTTCTTT. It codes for CSVETDRNTEAFF.

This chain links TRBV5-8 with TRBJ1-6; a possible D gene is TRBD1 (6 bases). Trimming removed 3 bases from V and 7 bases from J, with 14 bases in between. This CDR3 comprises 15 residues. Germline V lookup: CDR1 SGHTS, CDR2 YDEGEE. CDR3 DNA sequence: TGTGCCAGCAGCTCGGAACAGGGCTGGAATTCACCCCTCCACTTT. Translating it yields CASSSEQGWNSPLHF. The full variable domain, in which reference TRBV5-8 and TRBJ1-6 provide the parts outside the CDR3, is EAGVTQSPTHLIKTRGQQATLRCSPISGHTSVYWYQQALGLGLQFLLWYDEGEERNRGNFPPRFSGRQFPNYSSELNVNALELEDSALYLCASSSEQGWNSPLHFGNGTRLTVT.

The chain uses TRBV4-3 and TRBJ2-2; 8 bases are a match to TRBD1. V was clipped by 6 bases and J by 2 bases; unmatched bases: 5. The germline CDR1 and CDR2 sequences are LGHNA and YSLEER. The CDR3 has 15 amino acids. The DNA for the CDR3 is TGCGCCAGCAGTCGAGGACAGGGAAACACCGGGGAGCTGTTTTTT. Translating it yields CASSRGQGNTGELFF.

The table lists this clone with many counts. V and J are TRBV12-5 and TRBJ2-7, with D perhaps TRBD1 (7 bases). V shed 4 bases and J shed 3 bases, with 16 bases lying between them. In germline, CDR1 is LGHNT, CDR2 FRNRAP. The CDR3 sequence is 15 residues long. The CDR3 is CASGSTRGPLYEQYF. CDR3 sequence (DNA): TGTGCTAGTGGTTCGACTAGGGGGCCTCTCTACGAGCAGTACTTC.

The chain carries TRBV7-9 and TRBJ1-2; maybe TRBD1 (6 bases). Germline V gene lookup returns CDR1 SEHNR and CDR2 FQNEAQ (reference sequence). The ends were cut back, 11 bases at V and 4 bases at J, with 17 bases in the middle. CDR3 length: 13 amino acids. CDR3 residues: CAGGGLYFYGYTF. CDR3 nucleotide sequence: TGTGCCGGGGGGGGCCTCTACTTCTATGGCTACACCTTC.

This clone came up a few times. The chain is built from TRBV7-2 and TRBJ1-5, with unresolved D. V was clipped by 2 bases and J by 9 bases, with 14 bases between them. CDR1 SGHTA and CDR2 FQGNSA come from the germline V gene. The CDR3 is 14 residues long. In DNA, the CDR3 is TGTGCCAGCAGCTTACTCGGTGACCGGGGGCCCCAGCATTTT. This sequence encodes CASSLLGDRGPQHF.

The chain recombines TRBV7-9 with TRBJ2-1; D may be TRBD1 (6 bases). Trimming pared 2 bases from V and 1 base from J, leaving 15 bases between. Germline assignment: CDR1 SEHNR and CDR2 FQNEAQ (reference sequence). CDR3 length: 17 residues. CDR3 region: CASSLSPDRFSYNEQFF. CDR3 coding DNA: TGTGCCAGCAGCTTATCCCCCGACAGGTTTTCCTACAATGAGCAGTTCTTC.

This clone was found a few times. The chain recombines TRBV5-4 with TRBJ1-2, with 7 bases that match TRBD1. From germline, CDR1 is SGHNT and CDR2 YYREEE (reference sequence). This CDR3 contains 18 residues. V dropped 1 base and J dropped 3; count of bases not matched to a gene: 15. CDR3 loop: CASSLWARQGAPHYGYTF. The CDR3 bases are TGTGCCAGCAGCTTGTGGGCTCGACAGGGCGCGCCACACTATGGCTACACCTTC.

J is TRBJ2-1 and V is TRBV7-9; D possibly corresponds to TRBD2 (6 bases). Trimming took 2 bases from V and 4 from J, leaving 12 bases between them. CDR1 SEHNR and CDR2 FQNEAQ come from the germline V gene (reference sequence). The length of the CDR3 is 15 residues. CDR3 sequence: CASSLLRGVYNEQFF. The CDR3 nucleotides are TGTGCCAGCAGCTTATTGCGGGGTGTATACAATGAGCAGTTCTTC.

CDR3 bases: TGCAGTGCTAGAGGCGAATACGAGCAGTACTTC. It translates to CSARGEYEQYF. The chain is built from TRBV20-1 and TRBJ2-7; D not certain. The CDR3 has 11 amino acids. Germline CDR1 and CDR2: DFQATT and SNEGSKA (reference sequence). V gave up 1 base and J gave up 4 bases, with 5 bases separating them.

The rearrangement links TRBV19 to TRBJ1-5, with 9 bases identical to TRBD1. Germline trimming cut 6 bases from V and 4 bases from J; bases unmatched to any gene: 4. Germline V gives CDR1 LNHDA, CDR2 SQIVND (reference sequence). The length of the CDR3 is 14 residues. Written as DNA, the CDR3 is TGTGCCAGTAGAACAGGGGGCGATAATCAGCCCCAGCATTTT. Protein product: CASRTGGDNQPQHF. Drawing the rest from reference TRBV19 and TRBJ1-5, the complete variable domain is DGGITQSPKYLFRKEGQNVTLSCEQNLNHDAMYWYRQDPGQGLRLIYYSQIVNDFQKGDIAEGYSVSREKKESFPLTVTSAQKNPTAFYLCASRTGGDNQPQHFGDGTRLSIL.

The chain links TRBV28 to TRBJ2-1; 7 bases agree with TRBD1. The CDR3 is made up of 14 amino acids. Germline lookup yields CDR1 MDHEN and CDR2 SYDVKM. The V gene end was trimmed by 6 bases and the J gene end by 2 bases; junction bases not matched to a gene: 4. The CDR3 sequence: CASRRGTAYNEQFF. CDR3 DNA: TGTGCCAGCAGGCGAGGGACAGCCTACAATGAGCAGTTCTTC.

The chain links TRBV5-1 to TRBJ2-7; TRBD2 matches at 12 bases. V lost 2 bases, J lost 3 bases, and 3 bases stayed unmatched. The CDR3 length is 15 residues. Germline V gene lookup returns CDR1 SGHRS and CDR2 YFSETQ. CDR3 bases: TGCGCCAGCAGCTTCGGACTAGCGGGAAACTACGAGCAGTACTTC. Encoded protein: CASSFGLAGNYEQYF.

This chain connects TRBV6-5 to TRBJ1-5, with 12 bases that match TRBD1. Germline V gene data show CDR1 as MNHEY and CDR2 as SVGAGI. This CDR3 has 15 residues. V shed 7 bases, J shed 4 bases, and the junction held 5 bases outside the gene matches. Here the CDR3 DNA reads TGTGCCAGCAATAAGGGACAGGGGGCGAATCAGCCCCAGCATTTT. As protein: CASNKGQGANQPQHF.

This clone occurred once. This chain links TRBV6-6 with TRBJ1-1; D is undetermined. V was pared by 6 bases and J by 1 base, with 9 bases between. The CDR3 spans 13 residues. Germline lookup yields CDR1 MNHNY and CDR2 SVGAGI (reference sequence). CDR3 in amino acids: CASSLNKNTEAFF. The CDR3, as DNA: TGTGCCAGCAGCCTCAACAAGAACACTGAAGCTTTCTTT.